This is a list of T cell receptor beta chains from one sample in a study of siplizumab effects on memory and regulatory T cells. The protocol was immunoSEQ multiplex PCR, while the TCRdb copy is restricted to in-frame clones and leaves out a portion. The sample consists of fewer than 120,000 clones, roughly 90% of them appearing once. The sample consisted of CD4+ T cells sorted from blood. These receptors were taken from a human donor in good health. CDR3s include the opening cysteine and the closing phenylalanine or tryptophan. D genes are given only for firm matches. Clone size, where shown, is once, few, many, or a class for clones that have expanded.

size: .
D: .
J: TRBJ1-1
V: TRBV5-1
CDR3: CASSTTGGVNTEAFF
DNA: TGCGCCAGCAGCACAACGGGGGGCGTGAACACTGAAGCTTTCTTT

size: .
D: .
J: TRBJ1-1
V: TRBV6-6
CDR3: CASSYLGPATEAFF
DNA: TGTGCCAGCAGTTACCTGGGTCCCGCCACTGAAGCTTTCTTT

size: .
D: .
J: TRBJ2-1
V: TRBV9
CDR3: CASSVDERPHNEQFF
DNA: TGTGCCAGCAGCGTAGACGAAAGGCCCCACAATGAGCAGTTCTTC

size: .
D: .
J: TRBJ2-7
V: TRBV5-6
CDR3: CASSFGTGNNNLYEQYF
DNA: TGTGCCAGCAGCTTCGGGACGGGAAACAACAACCTCTACGAGCAGTACTTC

size: .
D: .
J: TRBJ1-3
V: TRBV6-5
CDR3: CASSYSSGDSGNTIYF
DNA: TGTGCCAGCAGTTACTCGTCAGGCGACTCTGGAAACACCATATATTTT

size: .
D: .
J: TRBJ1-1
V: TRBV21-1
CDR3: CASSPRSPNTEAFF
DNA: TGTGCCAGCAGCCCCCGCTCCCCGAACACTGAAGCTTTCTTT

size: .
D: TRBD2
J: TRBJ2-5
V: TRBV11-2
CDR3: CASSLWTSGRGQETQYF
DNA: TGTGCCAGCAGCCTATGGACTAGCGGGAGAGGCCAAGAGACCCAGTACTTC

size: .
D: .
J: TRBJ1-5
V: TRBV6-6
CDR3: CASRQDGGQPQHF
DNA: TGTGCCAGCAGACAGGATGGGGGTCAGCCCCAGCATTTT

size: .
D: TRBD1
J: TRBJ2-7
V: TRBV4-1
CDR3: CASSQGQGAATYEQYF
DNA: TGCGCCAGCAGCCAAGGTCAGGGGGCCGCAACCTACGAGCAGTACTTC

size: .
D: .
J: TRBJ2-3
V: TRBV7-2
CDR3: CASSYRATDTQYF
DNA: TGTGCCAGCAGTTACCGGGCCACAGATACGCAGTATTTT

size: .
D: .
J: TRBJ1-2
V: TRBV5-6
CDR3: CASSLVSGANYGYTF
DNA: TGTGCCAGCAGCTTGGTGTCAGGGGCCAACTATGGCTACACCTTC

size: once
D: .
J: TRBJ2-5
V: TRBV18
CDR3: CASSVVRGETQYF
DNA: TGTGCCAGCTCCGTCGTCAGGGGAGAGACCCAGTACTTC

size: .
D: .
J: TRBJ2-7
V: TRBV10-1
CDR3: CASSESSSAITYEQYF
DNA: TGCGCCAGCAGTGAGTCGAGTAGCGCTATAACCTACGAGCAGTACTTC

size: .
D: .
J: TRBJ2-2
V: TRBV7-9
CDR3: CASSLAPTSTGELFF
DNA: TGTGCCAGCAGCTTAGCGCCGACCTCCACCGGGGAGCTGTTTTTT

size: .
D: .
J: TRBJ2-6
V: TRBV5-4
CDR3: CASSLGGKLPGSGANVLTF
DNA: TGTGCCAGCAGCTTGGGGGGGAAGCTTCCGGGCTCTGGGGCCAACGTCCTGACTTTC

size: .
D: TRBD2
J: TRBJ2-1
V: TRBV7-9
CDR3: CASSSRFGGDYNEQFF
DNA: TGTGCCAGCAGCTCCCGATTCGGGGGGGACTACAATGAGCAGTTCTTC

size: .
D: .
J: TRBJ1-5
V: TRBV18
CDR3: CASSQGSNQPQHF
DNA: TGTGCCAGCTCCCAGGGATCCAATCAGCCCCAGCATTTT

size: .
D: TRBD1
J: TRBJ2-1
V: TRBV15
CDR3: CATSRDHRGDNEQFF
DNA: TGTGCCACCAGCAGAGATCACAGGGGGGACAATGAGCAGTTCTTC

size: .
D: .
J: TRBJ2-5
V: TRBV18
CDR3: CASSPRRVQETQYF
DNA: TGTGCCAGCTCCCCGCGGAGGGTCCAAGAGACCCAGTACTTC

size: .
D: .
J: TRBJ2-7
V: TRBV5-1
CDR3: CASSPGTPYEQYF
DNA: TGCGCCAGCAGCCCTGGTACGCCCTACGAGCAGTACTTC

size: .
D: TRBD1
J: TRBJ1-3
V: TRBV5-1
CDR3: CASSRGQTSGNTIYF
DNA: TGCGCCAGCAGCCGGGGACAGACCTCTGGAAACACCATATATTTT

size: .
D: TRBD2
J: TRBJ2-7
V: TRBV5-1
CDR3: CASSYMRESEQYF
DNA: TGCGCCAGCAGCTACATGCGGGAGTCCGAGCAGTACTTC

size: .
D: TRBD2
J: TRBJ2-1
V: TRBV2
CDR3: CARGLLAGRASEQFF
DNA: TGTGCCAGAGGCCTCTTAGCCGGGAGGGCTTCCGAGCAGTTCTTC